The rows below give T cell receptor beta chains drawn from one sample of a study of memory CD4+ T cells and cytomegalovirus serostatus. Generated by immunoSEQ multiplex PCR, the TCRdb table keeps only in-frame clones and is missing some. The sample consists of about 56,000 clones, about 80% of them appearing once. The sequencing input was memory CD4+ T cells from blood. Receptor source: an adult in good health and CMV-seronegative. The CDR3 runs from the conserved cysteine through the conserved F or W. Fields, in order: CDR3 protein, CDR3 DNA, V gene, clone size, D gene, J gene. D genes are given only for firm matches. Clone sizes are given selectively: once, few, many, or a class where the clone is expanded.

cdr3_aa: CASSRTGRETQYF
cdr3_nt: TGTGCCAGCAGCCGGACAGGGAGGGAGACCCAGTACTTC
v_call: TRBV11-2
clone_size: few
d_call: TRBD1
j_call: TRBJ2-5

cdr3_aa: CASRYGTSGSYEQYF
cdr3_nt: TGTGCCAGCAGATATGGGACTAGCGGCTCCTACGAGCAGTACTTC
v_call: TRBV5-6
clone_size: NA
d_call: TRBD2
j_call: TRBJ2-7

cdr3_aa: CASSGDSVNTEAFF
cdr3_nt: TGCGCCAGCAGCGGAGACTCGGTGAACACTGAAGCTTTCTTT
v_call: TRBV5-1
clone_size: once
d_call: NA
j_call: TRBJ1-1

cdr3_aa: CASSLVRGLTDTQYF
cdr3_nt: TGTGCCAGCAGCTTAGTCAGGGGACTCACAGATACGCAGTATTTT
v_call: TRBV7-2
clone_size: once
d_call: NA
j_call: TRBJ2-3

cdr3_aa: CASSLERTSYEQYF
cdr3_nt: TGTGCCAGCAGCTTAGAGAGGACCTCCTACGAGCAGTACTTC
v_call: TRBV11-2
clone_size: NA
d_call: NA
j_call: TRBJ2-7

cdr3_aa: CAGSRDRQGTGELFF
cdr3_nt: TGTGCCGGCAGCCGGGACCGACAGGGGACCGGGGAGCTGTTTTTT
v_call: TRBV4-2
clone_size: NA
d_call: TRBD1
j_call: TRBJ2-2

cdr3_aa: CASRTTGSNSPLHF
cdr3_nt: TGTGCCAGCAGAACGACAGGGAGCAATTCACCCCTCCACTTT
v_call: TRBV28
clone_size: NA
d_call: TRBD1
j_call: TRBJ1-6

cdr3_aa: CASRSGGTGELFF
cdr3_nt: TGTGCCAGCAGGTCCGGGGGAACCGGGGAGCTGTTTTTT
v_call: TRBV6-5
clone_size: NA
d_call: NA
j_call: TRBJ2-2

cdr3_aa: CAWTTGTLATNEKLFF
cdr3_nt: TGTGCCTGGACGACAGGGACCCTTGCAACTAATGAAAAACTGTTTTTT
v_call: TRBV30
clone_size: NA
d_call: TRBD1
j_call: TRBJ1-4

cdr3_aa: CASSLGQLNEKLFF
cdr3_nt: TGTGCCAGCAGCTTGGGGCAGCTTAATGAAAAACTGTTTTTT
v_call: TRBV7-9
clone_size: NA
d_call: NA
j_call: TRBJ1-4

cdr3_aa: CASNGQGLTEAFF
cdr3_nt: TGTGCCAGCAACGGACAGGGGCTCACTGAAGCTTTCTTT
v_call: TRBV2
clone_size: few
d_call: TRBD1
j_call: TRBJ1-1

cdr3_aa: CASSRGGGNEKLFF
cdr3_nt: TGTGCCAGCAGCCGGGGAGGGGGGAATGAAAAACTGTTTTTT
v_call: TRBV28
clone_size: NA
d_call: NA
j_call: TRBJ1-4

cdr3_aa: CASSLGGPGELFF
cdr3_nt: TGTGCCAGCAGCTTGGGCGGGCCCGGGGAGCTGTTTTTT
v_call: TRBV5-6
clone_size: NA
d_call: NA
j_call: TRBJ2-2

cdr3_aa: CATSRNNGDTQYF
cdr3_nt: TGTGCCACCAGCAGAAATAACGGAGATACGCAGTATTTT
v_call: TRBV15
clone_size: few
d_call: NA
j_call: TRBJ2-3

cdr3_aa: CASSLWGRANYGYTF
cdr3_nt: TGTGCCAGCAGTTTATGGGGCCGAGCTAACTATGGCTACACCTTC
v_call: TRBV28
clone_size: NA
d_call: NA
j_call: TRBJ1-2